This T cell receptor beta chain was recovered during a study of blood T cell repertoires in COVID-19. About the study: The United States, Italy and Spain supplied acute and convalescent COVID-19 samples. T cells, B-cell-depleted T cells, or PBMCs provided the cDNA or gDNA that served as material.

Trimming took 4 bases from V and 1 from J; bases not matched to a gene: 4. The CDR3 runs 14 residues. The V gene's germline CDR1 is SGHRS and CDR2 YFSETQ. In the study's own analysis: Amplification of reference gene primers was used by the study to estimate nucleated cell counts. Using immunoSEQ multiplex PCR, the repertoire was profiled, and TCRdb retains in-frame clones only, with some absent. That table furnishes V, J and clone size, whereas the DNA furnished D and trimming. This repertoire shows about 75,000 clones, approximately 87% found once; its top ten account for approximately 2.5%. The source is a human donor in a cohort sampled during active COVID-19. The chain recombines TRBV5-1 with TRBJ1-1, with 7 bases fitting TRBD1. The sample was peripheral blood. The CDR3 reads CASSRWTGNTEAFF. The CDR3 bases are TGCGCCAGCAGCCGTTGGACAGGGAACACTGAAGCTTTCTTT.